This TCR beta chain was sequenced for a study of blood T cell repertoires in COVID-19. The CDR3 sequence is 13 residues long. J lost 4 bases, V lost 8 bases, and 5 bases had no gene match. Germline loops: CDR1 SNHLY, CDR2 FYNNEI. TCRdb's table, derived via immunoSEQ multiplex PCR, lists solely in-frame clones and lacks some. The sample yields approximately 75,000 clones, roughly 84% seen once. The TCR sequence derives from a man aged 30-40 years with COVID-19, enrolled during active disease. Material: peripheral blood. The chain combines TRBV2 with TRBJ1-2; 9 bases align to TRBD1. The CDR3 protein is CASLDRGIYGYTF. CDR3 nucleotide sequence: TGTGCCAGCCTGGACAGGGGAATCTATGGCTACACCTTC.